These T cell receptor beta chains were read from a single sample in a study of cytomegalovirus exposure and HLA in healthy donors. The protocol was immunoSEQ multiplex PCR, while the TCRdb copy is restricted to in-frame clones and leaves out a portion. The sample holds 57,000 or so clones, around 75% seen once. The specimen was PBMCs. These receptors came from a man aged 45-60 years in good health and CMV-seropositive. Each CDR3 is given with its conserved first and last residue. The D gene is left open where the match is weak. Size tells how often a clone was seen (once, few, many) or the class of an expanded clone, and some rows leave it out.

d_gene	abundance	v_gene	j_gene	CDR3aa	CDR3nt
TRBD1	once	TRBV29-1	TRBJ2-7	CSATGTVTYEQYF	TGCAGCGCTACCGGGACAGTTACCTACGAGCAGTACTTC
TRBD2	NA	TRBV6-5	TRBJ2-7	CASSYSRLAGEGGYF	TGTGCCAGCAGTTACTCCAGACTAGCGGGAGAAGGAGGGTACTTC
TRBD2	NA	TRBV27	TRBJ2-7	CASSSTSGPYEQYF	TGTGCCAGCTCCTCGACTAGCGGGCCTTATGAGCAGTACTTC
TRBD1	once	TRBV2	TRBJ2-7	CASNPGQQYEQYF	TGTGCCAGCAATCCGGGACAGCAGTACGAGCAGTACTTC
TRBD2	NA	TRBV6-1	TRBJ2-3	CASSSRTSRTDTQYF	TGTGCCAGCAGTTCCCGGACTAGCCGCACAGATACGCAGTATTTT
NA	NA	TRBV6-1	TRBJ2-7	CASSEARQSSYEQYF	TGTGCCAGCAGTGAAGCGCGACAGAGCTCCTACGAGCAGTACTTC
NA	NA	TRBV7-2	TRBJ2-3	CATQGGSRTDTQYF	TGTGCCACCCAGGGCGGCTCACGCACAGATACGCAGTATTTT
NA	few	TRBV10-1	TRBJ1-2	CDSRPPENYGYNF	TGCGACAGCAGACCACCAGAGAACTATGGCTACAACTTC
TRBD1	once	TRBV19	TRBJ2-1	CASSIEGARSYNEQFF	TGTGCCAGTAGTATTGAGGGGGCGAGATCCTACAATGAGCAGTTCTTC
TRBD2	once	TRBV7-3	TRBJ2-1	CSSSRWASGGANEQFF	TGTTCCAGCAGCAGATGGGCTAGCGGGGGGGCAAATGAGCAGTTCTTC
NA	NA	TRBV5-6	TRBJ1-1	CASSTPRGAKTEDLF	TGTGCCAGCAGTACACCAAGGGGCGCGAAGACTGAAGATTTATTT
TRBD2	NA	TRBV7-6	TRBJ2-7	CASRVVWLAGPSEQYF	TGTGCCAGCAGGGTAGTTTGGCTAGCGGGGCCCTCCGAGCAGTACTTC
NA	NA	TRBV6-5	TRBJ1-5	CASSYGTGNQPQNF	TGTGCCAGCAGTTACGGCACGGGGAATCAGCCCCAGAATTTT
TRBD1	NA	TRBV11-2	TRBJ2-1	CASSISTGFEQFF	TGTGCCAGCAGCATATCGACAGGGTTTGAGCAGTTCTTC
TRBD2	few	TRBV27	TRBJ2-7	CASSLLAGAGYEQYF	TGTGCCAGCAGTTTACTAGCGGGAGCTGGCTACGAGCAGTACTTC
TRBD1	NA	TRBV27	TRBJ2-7	CASRRSGTDNTYEQYF	TGTGCCAGCAGGAGGTCCGGGACAGACAATACCTACGAGCAGTACTTC
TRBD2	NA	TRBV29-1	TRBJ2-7	CSVSGGSSYEQYF	TGCAGCGTCAGCGGGGGGAGCTCCTACGAGCAGTACTTC
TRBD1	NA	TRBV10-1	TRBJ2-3	CASSAGQGSTDTQYF	TGCGCCAGCAGTGCTGGACAGGGGAGCACAGATACGCAGTATTTT
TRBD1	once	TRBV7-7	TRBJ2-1	CASSRDRVSYNEQFF	TGTGCCAGCAGCCGGGACAGGGTGTCCTACAATGAGCAGTTCTTC
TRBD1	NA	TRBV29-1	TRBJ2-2	CSGLQGGNTGELFF	TGCAGCGGGTTACAGGGGGGGAACACCGGGGAGCTGTTTTTT
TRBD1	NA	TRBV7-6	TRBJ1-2	CASSLVQGVLYGYTF	TGTGCCAGCAGCTTAGTCCAGGGGGTTCTCTATGGCTACACCTTC
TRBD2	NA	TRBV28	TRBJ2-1	CASSPTTSGANEQFF	TGTGCCAGCAGTCCAACGACTAGCGGGGCCAATGAGCAGTTCTTC
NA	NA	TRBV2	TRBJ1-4	CASSATGPQKGELFF	TGTGCCAGCAGTGCTACCGGGCCGCAGAAGGGAGAACTGTTTTTT
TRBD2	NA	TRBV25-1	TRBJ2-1	CASSAWTSGGQVNEQFF	TGTGCCAGCAGTGCCTGGACTAGCGGGGGCCAGGTCAATGAGCAGTTCTTC
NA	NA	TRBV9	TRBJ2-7	CASSIEQGSSYEQYF	TGTGCCAGCAGTATCGAACAGGGTAGCTCCTACGAGCAGTACTTC
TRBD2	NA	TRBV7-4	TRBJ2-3	CASSDEAGPTDTQYF	TGTGCCAGCAGCGACGAAGCGGGGCCGACAGATACGCAGTATTTT
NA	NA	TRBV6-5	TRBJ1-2	CASSYGGGPYGYTF	TGTGCCAGCAGTTACGGGGGGGGCCCATATGGCTACACCTTC
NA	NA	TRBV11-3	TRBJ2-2	CASSLEVAENTGELFF	TGTGCCAGCAGCTTAGAGGTGGCAGAGAACACCGGGGAGCTGTTTTTT
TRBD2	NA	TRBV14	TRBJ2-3	CASSLAGGPYSTDTQYF	TGTGCCAGCAGCCTAGCGGGGGGGCCATATAGCACAGATACGCAGTATTTT
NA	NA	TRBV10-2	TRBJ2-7	CASSWAQTYEQYF	TGCGCCAGCAGTTGGGCCCAGACCTACGAGCAGTACTTC
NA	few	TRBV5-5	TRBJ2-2	CASSWGTHLDTGELFF	TGTGCCAGCAGCTGGGGGACTCATCTAGACACCGGGGAGCTGTTTTTT
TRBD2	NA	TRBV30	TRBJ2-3	CAWSGSGRATLTDTQYF	TGTGCCTGGAGTGGAAGCGGGAGGGCCACTTTAACAGATACGCAGTATTTT
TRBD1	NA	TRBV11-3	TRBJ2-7	CASSPGQGASYEQYF	TGTGCCAGCAGCCCGGGACAGGGGGCAAGCTACGAGCAGTACTTC
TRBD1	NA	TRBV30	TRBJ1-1	CAWIGQGAEAFF	TGTGCCTGGATCGGACAGGGTGCTGAAGCTTTCTTT
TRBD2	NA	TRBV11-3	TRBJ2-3	CASQAGAEADTQYF	TGTGCCAGCCAGGCGGGAGCGGAGGCAGATACGCAGTATTTT
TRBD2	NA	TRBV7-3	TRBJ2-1	CSSSPTWRGVSYEQFF	TGTTCCAGCAGCCCCACATGGCGGGGGGTTTCGTATGAGCAGTTCTTC
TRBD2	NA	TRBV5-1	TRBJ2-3	CASSLVAGATTDTQYF	TGCGCCAGCAGCTTGGTAGCGGGGGCGACCACAGATACGCAGTATTTT
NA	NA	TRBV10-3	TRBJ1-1	CAISESESHTEAFF	TGTGCCATCAGTGAGTCAGAGTCCCACACTGAAGCTTTCTTT
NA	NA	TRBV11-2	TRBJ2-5	CASTYDWNQETQYF	TGTGCCAGCACCTATGACTGGAACCAAGAGACCCAGTACTTC
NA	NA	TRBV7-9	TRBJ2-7	CASSNPRDLPYEQYF	TGTGCCAGCAGCAACCCTCGGGACTTGCCCTACGAGCAGTACTTC
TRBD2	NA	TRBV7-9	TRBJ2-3	CSSSLSSGNTQYF	TGTTCCAGCAGCTTAAGTAGCGGGAATACGCAGTATTTT
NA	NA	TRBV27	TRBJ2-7	CASSPTVLYEQYF	TGTGCCAGCAGTCCCACGGTTCTCTACGAGCAGTACTTC
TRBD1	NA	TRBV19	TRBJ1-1	CASRKGGSLNTEAFF	TGTGCCAGTAGGAAAGGGGGCAGCCTCAACACTGAAGCTTTCTTT
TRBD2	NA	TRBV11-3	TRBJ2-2	CASSIGRAGGVTGELFF	TGTGCCAGCAGCATTGGTCGAGCGGGAGGTGTCACCGGGGAGCTGTTTTTT
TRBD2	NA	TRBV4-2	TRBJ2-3	CASSQETGTSGRLAQYF	TGTGCCAGCAGCCAAGAAACCGGGACTAGCGGGAGGCTTGCGCAGTATTTT
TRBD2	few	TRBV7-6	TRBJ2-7	CASSLGLAPNYEQYF	TGTGCCAGCAGCTTAGGACTAGCGCCCAACTACGAGCAGTACTTC
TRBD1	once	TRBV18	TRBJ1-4	CASSPQRAGGASTNEKLFF	TGTGCCAGCTCACCACAAAGGGCAGGGGGCGCGTCAACTAATGAAAAACTGTTTTTT
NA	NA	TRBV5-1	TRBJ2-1	CASSLDWGLNNEQFF	TGCGCCAGCAGCTTGGATTGGGGACTGAACAATGAGCAGTTCTTC
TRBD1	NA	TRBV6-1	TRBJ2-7	CASSAGPGGRLGSYEQYF	TGTGCCAGCAGTGCCGGACCAGGGGGCCGGCTGGGATCCTACGAGCAGTACTTC
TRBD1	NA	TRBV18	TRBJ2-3	CASSPRTGVADTQYF	TGTGCCAGCTCACCTCGGACAGGGGTGGCAGATACGCAGTATTTT
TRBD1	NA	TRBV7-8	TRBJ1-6	CASSPGTGGRHNSPLHF	TGTGCCAGCAGCCCTGGGACAGGGGGTCGCCATAATTCACCCCTCCACTTT
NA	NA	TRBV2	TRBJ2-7	CASSEGGYEQYF	TGTGCCAGCAGTGAGGGGGGCTACGAGCAGTACTTC
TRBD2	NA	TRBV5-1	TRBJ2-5	CASSPGLAEETQYF	TGCGCCAGCAGCCCCGGACTAGCGGAAGAGACCCAGTACTTC
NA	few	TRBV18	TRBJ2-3	CASSPLASTDTQYF	TGTGCCAGCTCACCATTGGCTAGCACAGATACGCAGTATTTT
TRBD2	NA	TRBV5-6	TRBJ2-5	CASSLGLAGGLQETQYF	TGTGCCAGCAGCTTGGGGCTAGCGGGGGGTCTACAAGAGACCCAGTACTTC